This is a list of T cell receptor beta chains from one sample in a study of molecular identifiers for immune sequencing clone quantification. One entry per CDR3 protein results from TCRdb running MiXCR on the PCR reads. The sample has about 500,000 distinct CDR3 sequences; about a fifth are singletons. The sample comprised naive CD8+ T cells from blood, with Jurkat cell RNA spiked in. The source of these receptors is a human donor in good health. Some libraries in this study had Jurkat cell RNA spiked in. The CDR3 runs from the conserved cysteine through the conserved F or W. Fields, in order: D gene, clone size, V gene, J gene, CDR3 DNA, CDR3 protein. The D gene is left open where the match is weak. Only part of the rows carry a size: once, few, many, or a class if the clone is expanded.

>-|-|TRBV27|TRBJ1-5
TGTGCCAGCAATTTAGATCGTCGACTTAGCAATCAGCCCCAGCATTTT
CASNLDRRLSNQPQHF
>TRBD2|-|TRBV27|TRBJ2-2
TGTGCCAGCAGTTTCACCCGACTAGCGGGGTCCGGGGAGCTGTTTTTT
CASSFTRLAGSGELFF
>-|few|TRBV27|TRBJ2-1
TGTGCCAGCAGTCTCTCTACCCCAAACGGGTACAATGAGCAGTTCTTC
CASSLSTPNGYNEQFF
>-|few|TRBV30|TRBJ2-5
TGTGCCTGGAAGTACCGAGAGACCCAGTACTTC
CAWKYRETQYF
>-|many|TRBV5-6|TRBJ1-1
TGTGCCAGCAGCTTGGACAGGGAGAACACTGAAGCTTTCTTT
CASSLDRENTEAFF
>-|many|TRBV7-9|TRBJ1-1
TGTGCCAGCAGCTTAGGCGGGGTCACTGAAGCTTTCTTT
CASSLGGVTEAFF
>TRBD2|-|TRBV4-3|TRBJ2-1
TGCGCCAGCAGCCCTGGCAGCGGGGGGGCCATGGAGCAGTTCTTC
CASSPGSGGAMEQFF
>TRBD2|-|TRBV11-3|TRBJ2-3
TGTGCCAGCAGCTCACCCGGGGGGGCCAGCACAGATACGCAGTATTTT
CASSSPGGASTDTQYF
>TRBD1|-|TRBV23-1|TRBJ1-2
TGCGCCAACAAGGGGACAGACAATTGGGGAGGCTACACCTTC
CANKGTDNWGGYTF
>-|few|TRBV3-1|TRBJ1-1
TGTGCCAGCAGCCCGCACTTACAGGGAGGGGGGACTGAAGCTTTCTTT
CASSPHLQGGGTEAFF
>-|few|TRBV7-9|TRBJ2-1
TGTGCCAGCAGCTTGGGGAGTTTGTCCTACAATGAGCAGTTCTTC
CASSLGSLSYNEQFF
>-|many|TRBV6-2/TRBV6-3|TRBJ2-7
TGTGCCAGCAGTTACGGTCGAGGGCAGCTCTACGAGCAGTACTTC
CASSYGRGQLYEQYF
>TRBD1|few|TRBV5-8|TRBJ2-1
TGTGCCAGCAGCTCACTGGACAGGGTTATGGACAATGAGCAGTTCTTC
CASSSLDRVMDNEQFF
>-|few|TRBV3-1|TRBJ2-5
TGTGCCAGCAGCCAAGGGGCGTTAGGGGCAGAGACCCAGTACTTC
CASSQGALGAETQYF
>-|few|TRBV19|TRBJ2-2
TGTGCCAGTAACGCGGGACCTACCGCCGGGGAGCTGTTTTTT
CASNAGPTAGELFF
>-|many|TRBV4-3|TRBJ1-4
TGCGCCAGCAGCCAAGATTGGACAACTAATGAAAAACTGTTTTTT
CASSQDWTTNEKLFF
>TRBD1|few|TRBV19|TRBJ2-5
TGTGCCAGTAGTATAGGTTTGACAGGGATGGAGACCCAGTACTTC
CASSIGLTGMETQYF
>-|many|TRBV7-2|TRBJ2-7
TGTGCCAGCAGCTTATCAGTCGGCAGGGCCTGGTACGAGCAGTACTTC
CASSLSVGRAWYEQYF
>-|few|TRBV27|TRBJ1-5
TGTGCCAGCAGCGTAGGGGTTAATCAGCCCCAGCATTTT
CASSVGVNQPQHF
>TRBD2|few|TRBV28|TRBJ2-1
TGTGCCAGCAGTAGACTAGCGGGAGAAGTGGATGAGCAGTTCTTC
CASSRLAGEVDEQFF